These 5 T cell receptor beta chains were sequenced from one sample in a study of T cells in Graves' hyperthyroidism and ophthalmopathy. From RNA transcripts, TCR beta CDR3 regions were amplified. HTBI primers drove first-round RT-PCR of the TCR CDR3. MiXCR, applied by TCRdb to the multiplex PCR reads, yields one record per CDR3 protein. The table lists about 600,000 distinct CDR3 sequences, more than 13% of them singletons. The sample consisted of blood. These receptors were taken from a woman younger than 30 with Graves' ophthalmopathy.

In this sample, this clonotype turned up many times. V and J are TRBV20-1 and TRBJ2-7; 7 positions match TRBD2. This CDR3 has 14 amino acids. V gave up 5 bases and J gave up 5 bases; unmatched junction bases: 12. Germline V CDR1 and CDR2: DFQATT, SNEGSKA (reference sequence). This CDR3 reads CSAPFRRERDEQYF. DNA for the CDR3: TGCAGTGCTCCCTTTAGGCGGGAGAGAGACGAGCAGTACTTC.

At least ten counts were recorded for this clonotype. The chain combines TRBV20-1 with TRBJ2-1; weak D call: TRBD2 (6 bases). CDR3 length: 16 amino acids. V was clipped by 3 bases and J by 7 bases, with 22 bases between them. CDR1 and CDR2 from the germline V gene are DFQATT and SNEGSKA (reference sequence). In DNA, the CDR3 is TGCAGTGCTAGTATAGGGCGGAGGGCCCAACGGAATGAGCAGTTCTTC. Amino acids: CSASIGRRAQRNEQFF.

This clonotype was counted only a few times. At one boundary the junction diverges from the germline segment, which might be a read error. V usage is TRBV13 and J usage is TRBJ2-3; maybe TRBD1 (5 bases). Germline lookup yields CDR1 PRHDT and CDR2 FYEKMQ (reference sequence). The CDR3 covers 11 residues. CDR3 region: CASGITGTQYF. The CDR3, as DNA: TGTGCCAGCGGGATCACAGGTACGCAGTATTTT.

This clonotype has just a few counts. This chain uses TRBV20-1 with TRBJ2-1, with 8 positions matching TRBD2. There are 17 residues in the CDR3. Per germline, CDR1 DFQATT and CDR2 SNEGSKA (reference sequence). Trimming took 6 bases from V and 0 from J; bases not matched to a gene: 13. The CDR3 is CSAKGKGGRSSYNEQFF. The CDR3 bases are TGCAGTGCCAAGGGGAAGGGCGGGAGGAGCTCCTACAATGAGCAGTTCTTC.

This clonotype occurred a few times. This chain connects TRBV4-1 to TRBJ2-7, with D uncertain. V gave up 5 bases and J gave up 1 base, with 15 bases separating them. Germline V CDR1 and CDR2: MGHRA, YSYEKL. The CDR3 covers 15 residues. Here the CDR3 reads CASSGPSRKSYEQYF. The CDR3 DNA sequence: TGCGCCAGCAGCGGACCTTCACGGAAGTCCTACGAGCAGTACTTC.